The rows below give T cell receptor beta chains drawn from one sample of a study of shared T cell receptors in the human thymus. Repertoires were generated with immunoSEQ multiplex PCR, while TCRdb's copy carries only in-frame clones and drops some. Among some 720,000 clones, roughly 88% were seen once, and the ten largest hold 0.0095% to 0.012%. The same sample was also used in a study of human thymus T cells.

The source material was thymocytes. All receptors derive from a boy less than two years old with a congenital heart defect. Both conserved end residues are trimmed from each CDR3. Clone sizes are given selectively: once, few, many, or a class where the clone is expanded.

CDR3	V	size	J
ASSKDRTNTEAF	TRBV21-1	once	TRBJ1-1
AISDFEGRDNQPQH	TRBV10-3	-	TRBJ1-5
ASSSIRGRYSYNEQF	TRBV28	-	TRBJ2-1
AMIQGAEGYGYT	TRBV2	-	TRBJ1-2
ASSQERERVHEQY	TRBV4-2	-	TRBJ2-7
ASTPGLAEKLF	TRBV19	-	TRBJ1-4
ASSGGLAGVSGANVLT	TRBV6-1	-	TRBJ2-6
ASSLQRLAGVQPQY	TRBV27	-	TRBJ2-7
ASSSFPRTSGRGLSGDEQF	TRBV13	-	TRBJ2-1
ASSEKEPGTQY	TRBV11-3	-	TRBJ2-5
ASSQSGGVRCEQF	TRBV23-1	-	TRBJ2-1
ASSSRLAGGPNEQF	TRBV5-5	-	TRBJ2-1
ASSLVGSGRGYNEQF	TRBV7-2	-	TRBJ2-1
ASSYSGLGRYGYT	TRBV6-5	once	TRBJ1-2
AWSLRRRYEQY	TRBV30	-	TRBJ2-7
ASNQVPTNTEAF	TRBV4-1	-	TRBJ1-1